This TCR beta chain was sequenced in a study of metastatic and nonmetastatic thyroid tumors (dated by TCRdb to between 2020 and 2021). Some background on the complete study: For patients with malignant and with benign thyroid disease, the researchers compared repertoires between peripheral blood samples and tumor or nodule tissue samples. Results and caveats for the whole study, not just this receptor: In both blood and tumor samples, TCR beta diversity was reported to be significantly higher in malignant tumors than in benign nodules.

Library preparation used PCR. TCRdb records Illumina HiSeq 4000 as the sequencer. High-throughput sequencing was used to profile the TCR beta-chain CDR3 region of every patient. The published analysis was carried out like this. Drawing on CDR3 differences between clinicopathological groups, the researchers built a classifier meant to tell apart patients with distant-metastatic papillary thyroid cancer. The Shannon index was used to measure repertoire diversity, and the Morisita-Horn index was used to measure how similar tumor and blood repertoires were. The public reads were quality trimmed at Q25 with fastp and then assembled into clones with MiXCR by TCRdb, keeping productive beta chains. These V and J calls originate from TCRdb's pipeline instead of the authors' own analysis. The table for this sample lists 20,000 to 25,000 clones; roughly 14% of them were counted only once. Roughly 15% of the sample is taken by the ten largest.

No patient had received any treatment before thyroid surgery. The study retrospectively analysed patient clinical samples collected from the early 2010s to the late 2010s using T-cell receptor beta sequencing. This clone was seen many times. Its antigen is still unknown. No much larger clonotype is one base removed from it; base qualities were not supplied. The CDR3 goes from the cysteine to the phenylalanine over 12 residues. Of all the DNA, just the CDR3 is kept, 36 bases in frame from base 1. CDR1 and CDR2 are drawn from the germline V gene (reference sequence): SGHNT, YYREEE. V and J are truncated by 2 bases and 5 bases respectively, leaving an intervening sequence of 7 bases.

The chain links TRBV5-4 with TRBJ1-1, with no confident D gene call. The sample was tumor tissue. The source of this sequence is a female donor with papillary thyroid cancer or a benign thyroid nodule (not recorded which). Some clones in this sample may be carry-over from other donors' samples. The CDR3 protein sequence reads: CASSLRDTEAFF. The DNA is as follows: TGTGCCAGCAGCTTACGGGATACTGAAGCTTTCTTT.